Following are 29 T cell receptor beta chains from one sample sequenced in a study of blood T cell repertoires in COVID-19 (dated by TCRdb to 2018 to 2020). Libraries were constructed by the immunoSEQ multiplex PCR assay. TCRdb carries this immuneACCESS record with in-frame sequences only. Its versions omit some clonotypes, under half of them owing to an unresolved V gene in the studies checked, with the rest unexplained. In all, the sample holds about 270,000 clones, and roughly 84% of those were seen once. The ten largest make up roughly 8.6% of the sample. The specimen was peripheral blood. The receptors come from a human donor in a cohort sampled during active COVID-19.

This clone appeared a few times. The V gene is TRBV5-1, the J gene TRBJ2-1, with 8 bases matching TRBD2. The V gene's germline CDR1 is SGHRS and CDR2 YFSETQ. Trimming took 4 bases from V and 8 from J; bases not matched to a gene: 17. The CDR3 sequence is 17 residues long. In nucleotides, the CDR3 is TGCGCCAGCAGCGAGTTGAAGGGGACTAGAGGAGTCGATGAGCAGTTCTTC. This sequence encodes CASSELKGTRGVDEQFF.

This clone was observed a single time. CDR3 DNA: TGTGCCAGCAGCAATAGCGGGACAGGGGGCTCTGGCTACACCTTC. As protein: CASSNSGTGGSGYTF. The V gene is TRBV6-2 or TRBV6-3, the J gene TRBJ1-2; 12 bases agree with TRBD1. The V gene's germline CDR1 is MNHEY and CDR2 SVGEGT. V was clipped by 6 bases and J by 7 bases; unmatched bases: 9. The length of the CDR3 is 15 residues.

The V gene is TRBV9, the J gene TRBJ2-7; 9 bases match TRBD2. This CDR3 contains 18 residues. After removal of 0 bases from V and 2 bases from J, the junction contained 12 bases not matched to a gene. The germline V gene has CDR1 SGDLS and CDR2 YYNGEE. The CDR3 region is CASSVVLAGQRVTYEQYF. The CDR3 DNA sequence: TGTGCCAGCAGCGTAGTACTAGCGGGCCAAAGGGTTACCTACGAGCAGTACTTC. The variable domain in full, completed from reference TRBV9 and TRBJ2-7, reads DSGVTQTPKHLITATGQRVTLRCSPRSGDLSVYWYQQSLDQGLQFLIQYYNGEERAKGNILERFSAQQFPDLHSELNLSSLELGDSALYFCASSVVLAGQRVTYEQYFGPGTRLTVT.

The chain joins TRBV7-2 to TRBJ2-1; 9 bases match TRBD1. Germline CDR1 is SGHTA and CDR2 is FQGNSA. J lost 5 bases, V lost 6 bases, and 8 bases had no gene match. CDR3 length: 15 residues. CDR3 nucleotides: TGTGCCAGCAGGATGGGGGGGACAGGGAACAATGAGCAGTTCTTC. As protein: CASRMGGTGNNEQFF.

CDR3 bases: TGTGCCAGCAGCCGGGCGGGGAATCAAGAGACCCAGTACTTC. Amino acid sequence: CASSRAGNQETQYF. The chain employs TRBV27 and TRBJ2-5, with D maybe TRBD2 (6 bases). This CDR3 has 14 residues. Germline lookup yields CDR1 MNHEY and CDR2 SMNVEV (reference sequence). The V and J ends lost 6 bases and 2 bases respectively, with 13 bases between them.

The rearrangement joins TRBV3-1 (or the pseudogene TRBV3-2) to TRBJ2-7, with 9 bases matching TRBD2. Germline V lookup: CDR1 LGHDT, CDR2 YNNKEL (reference sequence). V lost 4 bases to trimming and J lost 2 bases; unmatched junction nucleotides: 12. The CDR3 covers 17 residues. The CDR3 reads CASSPTHIAGAAYEQYF. CDR3 in DNA: TGTGCCAGCAGCCCGACCCATATAGCGGGGGCTGCCTACGAGCAGTACTTC.

The V and J genes are TRBV11-2 and TRBJ2-5; D is unresolved. CDR3 length: 11 amino acids. The germline V gene has CDR1 SGHAT and CDR2 FQNNGV. V lost 6 bases, J lost 4 bases, and 6 bases lay in between. The CDR3 nucleotides read TGTGCCAGCAGTTACACAGAGACCCAGTACTTC. It encodes CASSYTETQYF.

The CDR3 sequence is CASSKTLADSYTGELFF. The CDR3 DNA is TGTGCCAGCAGCAAAACCCTTGCAGACAGTTACACCGGGGAGCTGTTTTTT. This rearrangement joins TRBV21-1 to TRBJ2-2; the D call in the table, TRBD1, was not verified against the DNA. TRBV21-1 is a pseudogene. The CDR3 loop spans 17 amino acids.

This clone has just one count. V usage is TRBV9 and J usage is TRBJ1-1; the D gene is possibly TRBD1 (6 bases). Trimming left V 4 bases short and J 8 bases short, with 21 bases between. Germline CDR1 is SGDLS and CDR2 is YYNGEE. The CDR3 runs to 15 residues. The CDR3 is CASSPGTLGAVEAFF. The CDR3 DNA sequence: TGTGCCAGCAGCCCGGGGACACTGGGTGCGGTAGAAGCTTTCTTT.

The CDR3 DNA is TGCGCCAGCAGCTTGGGCGGTCTTAGCAATCAGCCCCAGCATTTT. Its translation is CASSLGGLSNQPQHF. The chain joins TRBV5-1 to TRBJ1-5; D ambiguous. CDR3 size: 15 residues. CDR1 is SGHRS, CDR2 YFSETQ, per germline. V lost 0 bases and J 0 bases, leaving 7 bases between the germline ends.

The chain employs TRBV29-1 and TRBJ1-2; 12 bases agree with TRBD1. From germline, CDR1 is SQVTM and CDR2 ANQGSEA. Trimming removed 2 bases from V and 7 bases from J; junction bases left unmatched: 8. The CDR3 extends over 15 amino acids. CDR3 DNA sequence: TGCAGCGTTGAATATGTAGGGACAGGGGGCGGTGGCTACACCTTC. It encodes CSVEYVGTGGGGYTF. Full variable domain (rest looked up from reference TRBV29-1 and TRBJ1-2): SAVISQKPSRDICQRGTSLTIQCQVDSQVTMMFWYRQQPGQSLTLIATANQGSEATYESGFVIDKFPISRPNLTFSTLTVSNMSPEDSSIYLCSVEYVGTGGGGYTFGSGTRLTVV.

The chain is built from TRBV5-1 and TRBJ2-1, with D possibly matching TRBD1 (6 bases). This CDR3 region has 14 residues. Germline assignment: CDR1 SGHRS and CDR2 YFSETQ. Trimming cost V 5 bases and J 7 bases, with 16 bases left between them. The CDR3 here is CASSPENRANEQFF. The CDR3 DNA reads as TGCGCCAGCAGTCCCGAAAACAGGGCGAATGAGCAGTTCTTC.

V usage is TRBV6-5 and J usage is TRBJ1-3, with a tentative D call TRBD1 (6 bases). Trimming pared 6 bases from V and 5 bases from J, leaving 17 bases between. Per germline, CDR1 MNHEY and CDR2 SVGAGI. This CDR3 is 15 amino acids long. CDR3 coding DNA: TGTGCCAGCAGCCTACGCGGGGGCAAAAGAAACACCATATATTTT. Protein sequence: CASSLRGGKRNTIYF.

The chain employs TRBV4-1 and TRBJ2-1; the D gene is possibly TRBD2 (6 bases). Germline CDR1 is MGHRA and CDR2 is YSYEKL. V lost 4 bases, J lost 12 bases, and 22 bases lay in between. The CDR3 totals 15 residues. The chain's CDR3 is CASSLTLGGVRGQFF. For the CDR3, the DNA is TGCGCCAGCAGCCTGACTCTCGGCGGGGTTAGAGGGCAGTTCTTC.

The chain has TRBV3-1 (or the pseudogene TRBV3-2) and TRBJ1-4, with a weak D call TRBD1 (6 bases). The CDR3 spans 15 residues. Per germline, CDR1 LGHDT and CDR2 YNNKEL (reference sequence). V lost 1 base, J lost 5 bases, and 11 bases lay in between. CDR3 residues: CASSQVSGQNEKLFF. CDR3 in DNA: TGTGCCAGCAGCCAAGTATCAGGACAGAATGAAAAACTGTTTTTT.

This chain links TRBV10-3 with TRBJ1-1; tentatively, D is TRBD1 (6 bases). The V and J ends lost 4 bases and 1 base respectively, with 16 bases between them. This CDR3 comprises 16 residues. In germline, CDR1 is ENHRY, CDR2 SYGVKD. The CDR3 is CAISVGGGRRNTEAFF. As DNA, the CDR3 is TGTGCCATCAGTGTCGGGGGGGGGCGACGGAACACTGAAGCTTTCTTT.

The chain uses TRBV9 and TRBJ2-3, with a weak D call TRBD1 (7 bases). V was shortened by 6 bases and J by 4 bases, with 21 bases between the two germline ends. Germline loops: CDR1 SGDLS, CDR2 YYNGEE. The CDR3 runs to 16 residues. The CDR3 DNA reads as TGTGCCAGCAAATCAGGCCTCAGGGGGGTCGCAGATACGCAGTATTTT. It encodes CASKSGLRGVADTQYF.

The V call is TRBV5-1, the J call TRBJ1-5; weak D call: TRBD1 (5 bases). Germline CDR1 and CDR2: SGHRS and YFSETQ. V lost 2 bases, J lost 3 bases, and 15 bases lay in between. The CDR3 totals 16 residues. The CDR3 region has the DNA TGCGCCAGCAGCTTAACCGGGACTGCGAACAATCAGCCCCAGCATTTT. This sequence encodes CASSLTGTANNQPQHF.

V is TRBV29-1 and J is TRBJ2-7; D is unclear. With 2 bases removed from V and 1 base from J, the gap between germline ends came to 9 bases. The CDR3 has 13 residues. Per germline, CDR1 SQVTM and CDR2 ANQGSEA. The CDR3 coding sequence is TGCAGCGTTGAACGGTCCGAGTCCTACGAGCAGTACTTC. Amino acid sequence: CSVERSESYEQYF.

This rearrangement joins TRBV18 to TRBJ1-5; 10 bases align to TRBD1. Trimming at V came to 4 bases and at J to 7 bases, leaving 7 bases not matched to a gene. The CDR3 contains 15 residues. Germline V gene sequence: CDR1 KGHSH, CDR2 LQKENI. The CDR3 region is CASSLRQGASQPQHF. CDR3 coding DNA: TGTGCCAGCTCACTCCGACAGGGGGCTAGCCAGCCCCAGCATTTT.

V gene TRBV15 combines with J gene TRBJ1-1, with TRBD1 matching over 9 bases. CDR1 is LNHNV and CDR2 is YYDKDF in the germline V gene (reference sequence). Trimming took 4 bases from V and 1 from J; bases not matched to a gene: 4. The CDR3 length is 15 residues. In DNA form, the CDR3 reads TGTGCCACCAGCATAACGGGACAGGGGAACACTGAAGCTTTCTTT. It translates to CATSITGQGNTEAFF.

The chain carries TRBV11-2 and TRBJ1-4; 10 nucleotides match TRBD1. This CDR3 comprises 15 residues. The germline CDR1 and CDR2 sequences are SGHAT and FQNNGV. J lost 6 bases, V lost 3 bases, and 4 bases had no gene match. For the CDR3, the DNA is TGTGCCAGCAGCTTGGGACAGGGGAGGCATGAAAAACTGTTTTTT. It encodes CASSLGQGRHEKLFF.

This chain uses TRBV19 with TRBJ1-2, with TRBD1 identical over 7 bases. The V gene's germline CDR1 is LNHDA and CDR2 SQIVND (reference sequence). This CDR3 contains 15 residues. V lost 2 bases, J lost 2 bases, and 5 bases stayed unmatched. This chain's CDR3 is CASSIMGTANYGYTF. The DNA of the CDR3 is TGTGCCAGTAGTATAATGGGGACAGCGAACTATGGCTACACCTTC.

CDR3 residues: CASSPRTAGGSYEQYF. CDR3 sequence (DNA): TGTGCCAGCAGCCCCAGGACGGCCGGGGGATCCTACGAGCAGTACTTC. V gene TRBV11-2 combines with J gene TRBJ2-7; possibly TRBD2 for D (6 bases). Germline loops: CDR1 SGHAT, CDR2 FQNNGV. The V and J ends lost 5 bases and 1 base respectively, with 18 bases between them. This CDR3 has 16 amino acids.

This sequence joins TRBV29-1 and TRBJ2-1; D is unclear. Germline V gene sequence: CDR1 SQVTM, CDR2 ANQGSEA. V was shortened by 3 bases and J by 1 base, with 4 bases between the two germline ends. This CDR3 is built from 12 residues. CDR3 in DNA: TGCAGCGTTGACTATTCCTACAATGAGCAGTTCTTC. Translated, it gives CSVDYSYNEQFF.

This sequence joins TRBV2 and TRBJ2-6; maybe TRBD2 (6 bases). Between the trimmed V and J ends, which lost 5 bases and 4 bases, there was a span of 15 bases. Germline-derived CDR1 and CDR2 are SNHLY and FYNNEI. This CDR3 is built from 16 residues. The CDR3 here is CASSLAGLRGANVLTF. Written as DNA, the CDR3 is TGTGCCAGCAGTCTTGCGGGACTGCGCGGGGCCAACGTCCTGACTTTC.

This chain connects TRBV7-9 to TRBJ2-7, with 8 bases that match TRBD1. The trim removed 5 bases at V and 5 bases at J, leaving 8 bases unmatched. Germline CDR1 SEHNR, CDR2 FQNEAQ (reference sequence). The CDR3 spans 14 residues. The CDR3 spells CASSPTGVSNEQYF. CDR3 sequence (DNA): TGTGCCAGCAGCCCGACAGGGGTATCCAACGAGCAGTACTTC.

In nucleotides, the CDR3 is TGTGCCAGTAGTCTGCAGGGTGGGGCAGATACGCAGTATTTT. Amino acids: CASSLQGGADTQYF. This chain uses TRBV19 with TRBJ2-3; a weak D match, TRBD1 (5 bases). The CDR3 is 14 residues long. V was trimmed by 5 bases and J by 4 bases, leaving 13 bases between them. The germline V gene encodes CDR1 LNHDA and CDR2 SQIVND (reference sequence).

V is TRBV4-1 and J is TRBJ1-1; D may be TRBD1 (6 bases). Germline-derived CDR1 and CDR2 are MGHRA and YSYEKL. The germline V and J ends were trimmed by 1 base and 11 bases, with 11 bases remaining between them. The CDR3 has 12 amino acids. CDR3 coding DNA: TGCGCCAGCAGCCAAGTGGCAGGGGAGGCTTTCTTT. The encoded protein is CASSQVAGEAFF.